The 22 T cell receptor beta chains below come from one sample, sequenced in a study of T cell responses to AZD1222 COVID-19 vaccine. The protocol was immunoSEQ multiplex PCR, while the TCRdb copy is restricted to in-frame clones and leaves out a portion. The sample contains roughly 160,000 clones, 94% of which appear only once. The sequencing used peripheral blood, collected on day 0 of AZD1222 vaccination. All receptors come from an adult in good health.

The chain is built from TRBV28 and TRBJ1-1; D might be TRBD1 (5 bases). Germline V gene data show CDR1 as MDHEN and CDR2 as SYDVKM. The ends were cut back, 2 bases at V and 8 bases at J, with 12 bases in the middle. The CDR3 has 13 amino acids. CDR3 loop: CASSLNQGWEAFF. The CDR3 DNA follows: TGTGCCAGCAGTTTAAATCAGGGTTGGGAAGCTTTCTTT. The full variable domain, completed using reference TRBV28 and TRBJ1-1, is DVKVTQSSRYLVKRTGEKVFLECVQDMDHENMFWYRQDPGLGLRLIYFSYDVKMKEKGDIPEGYSVSREKKERFSLILESASTNQTSMYLCASSLNQGWEAFFGQGTRLTVV.

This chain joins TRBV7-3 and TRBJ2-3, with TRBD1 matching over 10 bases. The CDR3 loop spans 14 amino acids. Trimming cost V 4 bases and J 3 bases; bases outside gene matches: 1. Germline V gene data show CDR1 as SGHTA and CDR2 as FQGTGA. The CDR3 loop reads CASSSDRGTDTQYF. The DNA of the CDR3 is TGTGCCAGCAGCTCGGACAGGGGGACAGATACGCAGTATTTT. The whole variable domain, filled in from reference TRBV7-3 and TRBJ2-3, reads GAGVSQTPSNKVTEKGKYVELRCDPISGHTALYWYRQSLGQGPEFLIYFQGTGAADDSGLPNDRFFAVRPEGSVSTLKIQRTERGDSAVYLCASSSDRGTDTQYFGPGTRLTVL.

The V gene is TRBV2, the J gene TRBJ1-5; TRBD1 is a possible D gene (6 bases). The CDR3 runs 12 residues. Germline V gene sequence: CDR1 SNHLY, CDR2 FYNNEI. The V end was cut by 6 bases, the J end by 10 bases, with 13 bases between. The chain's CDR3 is CASSPLGGPQHF. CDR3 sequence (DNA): TGTGCCAGCAGCCCCCTGGGGGGCCCCCAGCATTTT.

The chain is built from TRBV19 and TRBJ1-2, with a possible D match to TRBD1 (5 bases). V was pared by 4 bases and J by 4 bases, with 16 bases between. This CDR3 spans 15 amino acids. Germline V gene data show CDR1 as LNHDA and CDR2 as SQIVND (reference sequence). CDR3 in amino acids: CASSTTGGLTYGYTF. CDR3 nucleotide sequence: TGTGCCAGTAGTACCACAGGAGGCCTAACCTATGGCTACACCTTC.

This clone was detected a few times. CDR3 DNA sequence: TGTGCCAGCCTTAGCGCCAATGAGCAGTTCTTC. This codes for CASLSANEQFF. This chain uses TRBV2 with TRBJ2-1; tentatively, D is TRBD2 (5 bases). Deletions cut 8 bases from V and 6 bases from J, with 8 bases between. This CDR3 has 11 amino acids. Germline V gene sequence: CDR1 SNHLY, CDR2 FYNNEI.

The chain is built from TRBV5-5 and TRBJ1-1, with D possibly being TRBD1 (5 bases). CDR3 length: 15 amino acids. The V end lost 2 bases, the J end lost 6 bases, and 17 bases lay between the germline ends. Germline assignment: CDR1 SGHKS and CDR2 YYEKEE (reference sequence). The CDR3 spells CASSFLFRGKAEAFF. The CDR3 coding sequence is TGTGCCAGCAGCTTCCTCTTCCGGGGCAAGGCTGAAGCTTTCTTT.

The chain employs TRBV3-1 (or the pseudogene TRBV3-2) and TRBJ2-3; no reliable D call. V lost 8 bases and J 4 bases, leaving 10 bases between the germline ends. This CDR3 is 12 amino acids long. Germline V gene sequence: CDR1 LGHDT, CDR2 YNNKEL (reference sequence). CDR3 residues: CASVSTSDTQYF. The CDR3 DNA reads TGTGCCAGCGTCTCGACATCAGATACGCAGTATTTT.

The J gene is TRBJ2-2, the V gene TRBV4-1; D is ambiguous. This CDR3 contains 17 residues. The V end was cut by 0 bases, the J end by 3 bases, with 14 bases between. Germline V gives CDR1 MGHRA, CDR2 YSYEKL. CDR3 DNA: TGCGCCAGCAGCCAAGATGCTAACCCTTTGGACACCGGGGAGCTGTTTTTT. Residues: CASSQDANPLDTGELFF.

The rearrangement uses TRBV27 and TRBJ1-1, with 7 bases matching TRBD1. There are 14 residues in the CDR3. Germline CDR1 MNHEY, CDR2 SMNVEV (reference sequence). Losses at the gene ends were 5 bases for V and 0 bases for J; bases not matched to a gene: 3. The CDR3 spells CASSRTGLNTEAFF. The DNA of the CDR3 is TGTGCCAGCAGTCGGACAGGTCTGAACACTGAAGCTTTCTTT.

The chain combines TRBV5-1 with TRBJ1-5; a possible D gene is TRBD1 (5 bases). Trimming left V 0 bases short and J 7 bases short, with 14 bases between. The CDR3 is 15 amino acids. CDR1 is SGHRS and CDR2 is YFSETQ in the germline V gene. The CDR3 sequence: CASSLVSGLGQPQHF. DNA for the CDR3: TGCGCCAGCAGCTTGGTATCAGGGTTAGGGCAGCCCCAGCATTTT.

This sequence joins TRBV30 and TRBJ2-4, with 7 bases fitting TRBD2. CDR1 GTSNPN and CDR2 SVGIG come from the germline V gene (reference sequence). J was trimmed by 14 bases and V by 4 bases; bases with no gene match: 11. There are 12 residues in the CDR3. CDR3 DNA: TGTGCCTGGAACGGCGGGATGGGAGGGAAGTACTTC. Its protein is CAWNGGMGGKYF.

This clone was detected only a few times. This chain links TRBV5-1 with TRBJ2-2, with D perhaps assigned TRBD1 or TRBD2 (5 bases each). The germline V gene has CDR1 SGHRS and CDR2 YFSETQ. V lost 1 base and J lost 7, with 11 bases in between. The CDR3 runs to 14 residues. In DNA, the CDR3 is TGCGCCAGCAGCTTGCTAGAGGGGTTCGGGGAGCTGTTTTTT. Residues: CASSLLEGFGELFF.

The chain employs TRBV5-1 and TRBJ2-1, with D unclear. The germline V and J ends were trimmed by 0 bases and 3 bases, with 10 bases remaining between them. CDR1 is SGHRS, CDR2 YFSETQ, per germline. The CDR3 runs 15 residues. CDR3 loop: CASSLAPTDYNEQFF. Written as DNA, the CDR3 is TGCGCCAGCAGCTTGGCTCCCACCGACTACAATGAGCAGTTCTTC. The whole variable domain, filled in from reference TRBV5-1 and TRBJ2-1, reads KAGVTQTPRYLIKTRGQQVTLSCSPISGHRSVSWYQQTPGQGLQFLFEYFSETQRNKGNFPGRFSGRQFSNSRSEMNVSTLELGDSALYLCASSLAPTDYNEQFFGPGTRLTVL.

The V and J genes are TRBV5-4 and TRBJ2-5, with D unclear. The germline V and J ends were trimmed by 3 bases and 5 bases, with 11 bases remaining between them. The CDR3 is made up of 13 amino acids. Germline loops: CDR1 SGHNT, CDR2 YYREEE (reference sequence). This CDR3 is CASSSNPGETQYF. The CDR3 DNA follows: TGTGCCAGCAGCTCTAACCCCGGGGAGACCCAGTACTTC.

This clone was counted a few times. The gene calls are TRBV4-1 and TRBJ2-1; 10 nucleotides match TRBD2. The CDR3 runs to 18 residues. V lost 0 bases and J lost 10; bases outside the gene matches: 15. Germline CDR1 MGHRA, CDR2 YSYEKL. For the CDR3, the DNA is TGCGCCAGCAGCCAAGATCTGTTCGGGCTAGCGGGAGTAGGGGAGCAGTTCTTC. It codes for CASSQDLFGLAGVGEQFF.

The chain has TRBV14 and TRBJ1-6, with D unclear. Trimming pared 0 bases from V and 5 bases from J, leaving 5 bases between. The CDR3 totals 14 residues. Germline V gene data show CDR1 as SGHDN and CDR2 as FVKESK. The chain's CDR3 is CASSQEADNSPLHF. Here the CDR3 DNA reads TGTGCCAGCAGCCAAGAGGCCGATAATTCACCCCTCCACTTT.

The CDR3 is CASSQVWDTGELFF. Written as DNA, the CDR3 is TGTGCCAGCAGCCAAGTATGGGACACCGGGGAGCTGTTTTTT. The rearrangement joins TRBV3-1 (or the pseudogene TRBV3-2) to TRBJ2-2; D is uncertain. Germline CDR1 reads LGHDT; CDR2 reads YNNKEL (reference sequence). This CDR3 is built from 14 residues. V was cut by 1 base and J by 3 bases, with 6 bases left in between.

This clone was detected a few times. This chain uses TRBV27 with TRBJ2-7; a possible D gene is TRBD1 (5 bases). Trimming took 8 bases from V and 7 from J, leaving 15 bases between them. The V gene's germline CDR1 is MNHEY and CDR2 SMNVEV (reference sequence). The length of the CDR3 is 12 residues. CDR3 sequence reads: CASRLSREEQYF. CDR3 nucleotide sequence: TGTGCCAGCCGCCTATCCAGGGAAGAGCAGTACTTC.

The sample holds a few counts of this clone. The CDR3 sequence is CASSATSSYNEQFF. The CDR3 DNA sequence: TGTGCCAGCAGTGCGACTAGCTCCTACAATGAGCAGTTCTTC. V usage is TRBV6-4 and J usage is TRBJ2-1, with a tentative D call TRBD2 (6 bases). Trimming removed 4 bases from V and 0 bases from J, with 7 bases in between. The CDR3 extends over 14 amino acids. Per germline, CDR1 MRHNA and CDR2 SNTAGT.

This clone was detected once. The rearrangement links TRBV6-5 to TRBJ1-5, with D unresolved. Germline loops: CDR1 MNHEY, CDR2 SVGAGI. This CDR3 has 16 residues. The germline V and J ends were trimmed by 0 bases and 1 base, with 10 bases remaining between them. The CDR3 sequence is CASSYSYGSSNQPQHF. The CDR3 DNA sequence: TGTGCCAGCAGTTACTCTTATGGCAGCAGCAATCAGCCCCAGCATTTT.

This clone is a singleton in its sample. The CDR3 protein is CATKDSGRGQETQYF. In nucleotides, the CDR3 is TGTGCCACCAAAGATAGCGGGAGGGGTCAAGAGACCCAGTACTTC. V gene TRBV10-3 combines with J gene TRBJ2-5, with 11 nucleotides matching TRBD2. V lost 10 bases, J lost 2 bases, and 9 bases stayed unmatched. CDR3 length: 15 amino acids. The V gene's germline CDR1 is ENHRY and CDR2 SYGVKD.

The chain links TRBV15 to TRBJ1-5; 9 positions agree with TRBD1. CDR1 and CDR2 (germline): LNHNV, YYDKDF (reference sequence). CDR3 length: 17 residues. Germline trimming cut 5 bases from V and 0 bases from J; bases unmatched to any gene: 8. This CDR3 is CATSRDRALYSNQPQHF. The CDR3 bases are TGTGCCACCAGCCGGGACAGGGCACTCTATAGCAATCAGCCCCAGCATTTT.